These T cell receptor beta chains were read from a single sample in a study of blood T cell repertoires in COVID-19. Only in-frame clones appear in the TCRdb table, and some are missing; sequencing was by immunoSEQ multiplex PCR. The sample has 200,000 to 250,000 clones, about 90% seen once. Input material: peripheral blood. The receptor set was obtained from a man between 18 and 29 years old with active or convalescent COVID-19. CDR3s include the opening cysteine and the closing phenylalanine or tryptophan. D genes are given only for firm matches. Not every row has a clone size; where given, it reads once, few, many or a size class.

CDR3 DNA: TGTGCCAGCACCTCGCTACCCTACGAGCAGTACTTC
CDR3 protein: CASTSLPYEQYF
clone size: NA
J gene: TRBJ2-7
V gene: TRBV28
CDR3 length: 12
D gene: NA

CDR3 DNA: TGTGCCTGGAGTTCTTACGGAGGGAGTGAAGCTTTCTTT
CDR3 protein: CAWSSYGGSEAFF
clone size: NA
J gene: TRBJ1-1
V gene: TRBV30
CDR3 length: 13
D gene: NA

CDR3 DNA: TGTGCCAGCAGCTTAGTCAGCACAGACACAGATACGCAGTATTTT
CDR3 protein: CASSLVSTDTDTQYF
clone size: NA
J gene: TRBJ2-3
V gene: TRBV7-9
CDR3 length: 15
D gene: NA

CDR3 DNA: TGTGCCAGCAGCTGGGGGACAGGGGGCTACAATGAGCAGTTCTTC
CDR3 protein: CASSWGTGGYNEQFF
clone size: NA
J gene: TRBJ2-1
V gene: TRBV7-9
CDR3 length: 15
D gene: TRBD1

CDR3 DNA: TGTGCCAGCAGCTCACAGGGTTTTGCCACCTTC
CDR3 protein: CASSSQGFATF
clone size: once
J gene: TRBJ1-2
V gene: TRBV5-6
CDR3 length: 11
D gene: NA

CDR3 DNA: TGTGCCACCAGCCTAGACAGTCTCACTGAAGCTTTCTTT
CDR3 protein: CATSLDSLTEAFF
clone size: NA
J gene: TRBJ1-1
V gene: TRBV15
CDR3 length: 13
D gene: NA

CDR3 DNA: TGTGCCAGCAGCCCAGGGCTGGGATCCTACGAGCAGTACTTC
CDR3 protein: CASSPGLGSYEQYF
clone size: NA
J gene: TRBJ2-7
V gene: TRBV7-9
CDR3 length: 14
D gene: NA

CDR3 DNA: TGTGCCTGGAGCCGGGGGGTATTTTCTGAAGCTTTCTTT
CDR3 protein: CAWSRGVFSEAFF
clone size: NA
J gene: TRBJ1-1
V gene: TRBV30
CDR3 length: 13
D gene: NA

CDR3 DNA: TGTGCCACCAGTGATTTGGGTCTTCAGGGGACCTACGAGCAGTACTTC
CDR3 protein: CATSDLGLQGTYEQYF
clone size: NA
J gene: TRBJ2-7
V gene: TRBV24-1
CDR3 length: 16
D gene: NA

CDR3 DNA: TGTGCCAGCAGCGTAGGGGGGACAGGCTCTGGAAACACCATATATTTT
CDR3 protein: CASSVGGTGSGNTIYF
clone size: NA
J gene: TRBJ1-3
V gene: TRBV9
CDR3 length: 16
D gene: TRBD1

CDR3 DNA: TGTGCCAGCAGGCCCCCACGACAGGTCCTGGACACTGAAGCTTTCTTT
CDR3 protein: CASRPPRQVLDTEAFF
clone size: NA
J gene: TRBJ1-1
V gene: TRBV7-9
CDR3 length: 16
D gene: NA

CDR3 DNA: TGTGCCAGCAGTTTCACCAGGGGCTCGTACGAGCAGTACTTC
CDR3 protein: CASSFTRGSYEQYF
clone size: once
J gene: TRBJ2-7
V gene: TRBV27
CDR3 length: 14
D gene: NA

CDR3 DNA: TGTGCCAGTAGCCTGACACTAGCGGGAGTCACAGATACGCAGTATTTT
CDR3 protein: CASSLTLAGVTDTQYF
clone size: NA
J gene: TRBJ2-3
V gene: TRBV19
CDR3 length: 16
D gene: TRBD2

CDR3 DNA: TGCGCCAGCAGCTACGACCCAGGGACAGGGGGTTACACAGATACGCAGTATTTT
CDR3 protein: CASSYDPGTGGYTDTQYF
clone size: NA
J gene: TRBJ2-3
V gene: TRBV5-1
CDR3 length: 18
D gene: TRBD1

CDR3 DNA: TGTGCCAGCCACCAGACAGGGGGCGGTTTGGGCACTGAAGCTTTCTTT
CDR3 protein: CASHQTGGGLGTEAFF
clone size: NA
J gene: TRBJ1-1
V gene: TRBV2
CDR3 length: 16
D gene: TRBD1

CDR3 DNA: TGTGCCAGCTCACCGGCAGGGGCAGGGGATGGCTACACCTTC
CDR3 protein: CASSPAGAGDGYTF
clone size: NA
J gene: TRBJ1-2
V gene: TRBV18
CDR3 length: 14
D gene: NA

CDR3 DNA: TGCGCCAGCAGCTTGTTCAGTGTGAGCGGGAGTGCAGATACGCAGTATTTT
CDR3 protein: CASSLFSVSGSADTQYF
clone size: few
J gene: TRBJ2-3
V gene: TRBV5-1
CDR3 length: 17
D gene: TRBD2

CDR3 DNA: TGTGCCAGCAGTGAACTAGGACAGGGGAAATACGAGCAGTACTTC
CDR3 protein: CASSELGQGKYEQYF
clone size: NA
J gene: TRBJ2-7
V gene: TRBV2
CDR3 length: 15
D gene: TRBD1

CDR3 DNA: TGTGCCAGCAAAAGGATGTACAGGGGACTTAATTCACCCCTCCACTTT
CDR3 protein: CASKRMYRGLNSPLHF
clone size: NA
J gene: TRBJ1-6
V gene: TRBV19
CDR3 length: 16
D gene: TRBD1

CDR3 DNA: TGTGCCAGCAGCCAAGGCAGGACTAGCGCCTACGAGCAGTACTTC
CDR3 protein: CASSQGRTSAYEQYF
clone size: once
J gene: TRBJ2-7
V gene: TRBV3-1/TRBV3-2
CDR3 length: 15
D gene: TRBD2

CDR3 DNA: TGTGCCAGCAATGGACAGGTTTTACAGCCCCAGCATTTT
CDR3 protein: CASNGQVLQPQHF
clone size: NA
J gene: TRBJ1-5
V gene: TRBV19
CDR3 length: 13
D gene: TRBD1

CDR3 DNA: TGTGCCAGCAGCTTGGGACAGGCAGATGAAAAACTGTTTTTT
CDR3 protein: CASSLGQADEKLFF
clone size: NA
J gene: TRBJ1-4
V gene: TRBV5-6
CDR3 length: 14
D gene: NA

CDR3 DNA: TGTGCCTGGAGCCCGGGGCAGGGGGTAGGAGATACGCAGTATTTT
CDR3 protein: CAWSPGQGVGDTQYF
clone size: NA
J gene: TRBJ2-3
V gene: TRBV30
CDR3 length: 15
D gene: TRBD1

CDR3 DNA: TGTGCCAGCAGCTTAGGCAGGGGGCCGAACACTGAAGCTTTCTTT
CDR3 protein: CASSLGRGPNTEAFF
clone size: once
J gene: TRBJ1-1
V gene: TRBV7-9
CDR3 length: 15
D gene: TRBD1

CDR3 DNA: TGCGCCAGCAGCCAAGGTCGCCGGGTCGGGGGATTGGGGGGCTACACCTTC
CDR3 protein: CASSQGRRVGGLGGYTF
clone size: NA
J gene: TRBJ1-2
V gene: TRBV4-1
CDR3 length: 17
D gene: NA

CDR3 DNA: TGTGCCAGTACGCCGTTCAGGGGGCATGAGCAGTTCTTC
CDR3 protein: CASTPFRGHEQFF
clone size: NA
J gene: TRBJ2-1
V gene: TRBV19
CDR3 length: 13
D gene: TRBD1

CDR3 DNA: TGTGCCAGCAGCGGCGGGACTAGCGGGAGTACTTTCGGGTACGAGCAGTACTTC
CDR3 protein: CASSGGTSGSTFGYEQYF
clone size: NA
J gene: TRBJ2-7
V gene: TRBV7-9
CDR3 length: 18
D gene: TRBD2

CDR3 DNA: TGTGCCAGCAGTTTATCCTCTGGAGCCTACGAGCAGTACTTC
CDR3 protein: CASSLSSGAYEQYF
clone size: NA
J gene: TRBJ2-7
V gene: TRBV27
CDR3 length: 14
D gene: NA

CDR3 DNA: TGCGCCAGCAGTGAGCGGTTCCCGAACACCGGGGAGCTGTTTTTT
CDR3 protein: CASSERFPNTGELFF
clone size: NA
J gene: TRBJ2-2
V gene: TRBV10-2
CDR3 length: 15
D gene: NA

CDR3 DNA: TGTGCCAGCAGCCTACTGAGCTCTGGAAACACCATATATTTT
CDR3 protein: CASSLLSSGNTIYF
clone size: NA
J gene: TRBJ1-3
V gene: TRBV3-1/TRBV3-2
CDR3 length: 14
D gene: NA

CDR3 DNA: TGTGCCACCAGTGATGATGGACAGGGGGCACACTATGGCTACACCTTC
CDR3 protein: CATSDDGQGAHYGYTF
clone size: NA
J gene: TRBJ1-2
V gene: TRBV24-1
CDR3 length: 16
D gene: TRBD1

CDR3 DNA: TGTACCTCTTACAGCTCTGGAAACACCATATATTTT
CDR3 protein: CTSYSSGNTIYF
clone size: NA
J gene: TRBJ1-3
V gene: TRBV27
CDR3 length: 12
D gene: NA

CDR3 DNA: TGTGCCAGCAGCGTAGCCGCAGGGCTTGGCACTGAAGCTTTCTTT
CDR3 protein: CASSVAAGLGTEAFF
clone size: NA
J gene: TRBJ1-1
V gene: TRBV9
CDR3 length: 15
D gene: NA

CDR3 DNA: TGCGCCAGCAGCTTGGCAGGGATCCAAGAGACCCAGTACTTC
CDR3 protein: CASSLAGIQETQYF
clone size: NA
J gene: TRBJ2-5
V gene: TRBV5-1
CDR3 length: 14
D gene: NA

CDR3 DNA: TGTGCCATCAGTGAGTTTAACACAGATACGCAGTATTTT
CDR3 protein: CAISEFNTDTQYF
clone size: NA
J gene: TRBJ2-3
V gene: TRBV10-3
CDR3 length: 13
D gene: NA

CDR3 DNA: TGTGCCAGCAGCTTAGGGCTCACGTCGGAGACCCAGTACTTC
CDR3 protein: CASSLGLTSETQYF
clone size: NA
J gene: TRBJ2-5
V gene: TRBV7-2
CDR3 length: 14
D gene: NA

CDR3 DNA: TGTGCCAGCAGTTTACAGGGCCCCGGGGAGCTGTTTTTT
CDR3 protein: CASSLQGPGELFF
clone size: once
J gene: TRBJ2-2
V gene: TRBV28
CDR3 length: 13
D gene: NA

CDR3 DNA: TGTGCCAGCTCACCAGTGGACAGGGCTCCTGAAGCTTTCTTT
CDR3 protein: CASSPVDRAPEAFF
clone size: few
J gene: TRBJ1-1
V gene: TRBV18
CDR3 length: 14
D gene: TRBD1

CDR3 DNA: TGTGCCAGCTTTCGGGACCAGCGGGTAGATACGCAGTATTTT
CDR3 protein: CASFRDQRVDTQYF
clone size: once
J gene: TRBJ2-3
V gene: TRBV5-4
CDR3 length: 14
D gene: NA

CDR3 DNA: TGTGCCAGCAGCTTCGGCAGCATAACCGGACAGAGCTCCTACGAGCAGTACTTC
CDR3 protein: CASSFGSITGQSSYEQYF
clone size: NA
J gene: TRBJ2-7
V gene: TRBV7-8
CDR3 length: 18
D gene: NA

CDR3 DNA: TGTGCCTGGAGTTCGCCGGGGATGGATGAAAAACTGTTTTTT
CDR3 protein: CAWSSPGMDEKLFF
clone size: NA
J gene: TRBJ1-4
V gene: TRBV30
CDR3 length: 14
D gene: NA

CDR3 DNA: TGCGCCAGCAGCTTCGGGGAAAAACTGTTTTTT
CDR3 protein: CASSFGEKLFF
clone size: NA
J gene: TRBJ1-4
V gene: TRBV5-1
CDR3 length: 11
D gene: NA

CDR3 DNA: TGTGCCAGCAGCTTAGATCGATGGAGGGACAGGGACGACACTGAAGCTTTCTTT
CDR3 protein: CASSLDRWRDRDDTEAFF
clone size: NA
J gene: TRBJ1-1
V gene: TRBV11-2
CDR3 length: 18
D gene: TRBD1

CDR3 DNA: TGTGCCAGCAGGACCTCAGGGAAGGAGCAGTACTTC
CDR3 protein: CASRTSGKEQYF
clone size: NA
J gene: TRBJ2-7
V gene: TRBV28
CDR3 length: 12
D gene: NA

CDR3 DNA: TGTGCCAGCAGCTTGGTCCACTCGGGACTAGCGGCAGATACGCAGTATTTT
CDR3 protein: CASSLVHSGLAADTQYF
clone size: NA
J gene: TRBJ2-3
V gene: TRBV5-4
CDR3 length: 17
D gene: TRBD2